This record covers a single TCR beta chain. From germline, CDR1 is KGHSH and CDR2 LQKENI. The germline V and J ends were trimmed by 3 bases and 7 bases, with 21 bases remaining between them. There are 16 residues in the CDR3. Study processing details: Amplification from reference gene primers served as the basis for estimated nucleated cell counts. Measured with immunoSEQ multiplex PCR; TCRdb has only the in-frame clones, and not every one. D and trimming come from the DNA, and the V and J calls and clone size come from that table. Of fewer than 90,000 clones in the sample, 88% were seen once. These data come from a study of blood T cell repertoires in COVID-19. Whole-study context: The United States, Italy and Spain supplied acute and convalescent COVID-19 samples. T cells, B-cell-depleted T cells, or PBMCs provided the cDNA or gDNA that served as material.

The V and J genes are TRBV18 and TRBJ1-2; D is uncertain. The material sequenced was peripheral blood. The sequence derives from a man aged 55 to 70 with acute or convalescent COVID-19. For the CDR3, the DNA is TGTGCCAGCTCACCTTTCTCCGGGAGTAACGGTCGTGGCTACACCTTC. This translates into CASSPFSGSNGRGYTF.